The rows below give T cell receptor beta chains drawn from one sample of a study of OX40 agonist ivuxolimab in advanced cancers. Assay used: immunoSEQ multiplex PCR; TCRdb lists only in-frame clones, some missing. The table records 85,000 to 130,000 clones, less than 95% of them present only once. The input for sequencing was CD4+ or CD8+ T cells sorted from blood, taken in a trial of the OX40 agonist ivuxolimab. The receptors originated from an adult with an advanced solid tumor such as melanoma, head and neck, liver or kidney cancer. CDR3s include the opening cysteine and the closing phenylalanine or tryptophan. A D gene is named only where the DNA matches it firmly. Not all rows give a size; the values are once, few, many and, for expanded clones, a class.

CDR3: CASSGGQGAYEQYF
DNA: TGTGCCAGCAGTGGGGGACAGGGGGCCTACGAGCAGTACTTC
J: TRBJ2-7
size: .
V: TRBV11-2
D: TRBD1

CDR3: CASSPEGLADSYEQYF
DNA: TGTGCCAGCAGCCCGGAGGGACTAGCGGACTCCTACGAGCAGTACTTC
J: TRBJ2-7
size: .
V: TRBV4-2
D: TRBD2

CDR3: CASPGSPSGANVLTF
DNA: TGTGCCAGCCCAGGAAGTCCCTCTGGGGCCAACGTCCTGACTTTC
J: TRBJ2-6
size: .
V: TRBV7-9
D: .

CDR3: CASRPYRGLSYEQYF
DNA: TGTGCCAGCAGACCCTACAGGGGTCTCTCCTACGAGCAGTACTTC
J: TRBJ2-7
size: .
V: TRBV6-5
D: TRBD1

CDR3: CASSLNPAGNYNEQFF
DNA: TGCGCCAGCAGCTTGAACCCCGCCGGGAACTACAATGAGCAGTTCTTC
J: TRBJ2-1
size: .
V: TRBV5-1
D: .

CDR3: CARSWGPRNLQETQYF
DNA: TGTGCCAGAAGCTGGGGACCCAGGAACTTACAAGAGACCCAGTACTTC
J: TRBJ2-5
size: .
V: TRBV5-3
D: .

CDR3: CASSLGERSPYNEQFF
DNA: TGTGCCAGCAGCTTAGGAGAGCGGAGTCCCTACAATGAGCAGTTCTTC
J: TRBJ2-1
size: .
V: TRBV7-3
D: .

CDR3: CASSFMGQGYTEAFF
DNA: TGTGCCAGCAGCTTTATGGGGCAGGGGTACACTGAAGCTTTCTTT
J: TRBJ1-1
size: .
V: TRBV7-2
D: .

CDR3: CASSMGRPNNQPQHF
DNA: TGTGCCAGTAGTATGGGGCGACCCAACAATCAGCCCCAGCATTTT
J: TRBJ1-5
size: .
V: TRBV19
D: .

CDR3: CASSLVRGMGQPQHF
DNA: TGTGCCAGCAGCTTAGTGCGGGGTATGGGTCAGCCCCAGCATTTT
J: TRBJ1-5
size: .
V: TRBV7-2
D: .

CDR3: CASSFDKYNEQFF
DNA: TGTGCCAGCAGCTTTGACAAATACAATGAGCAGTTCTTC
J: TRBJ2-1
size: once
V: TRBV7-2
D: .

CDR3: CASSFLAGGPQEQYF
DNA: TGTGCCAGCAGCTTCTTAGCGGGAGGGCCCCAAGAGCAGTACTTC
J: TRBJ2-7
size: .
V: TRBV11-2
D: TRBD2

CDR3: CASTIPRGTYNEQFF
DNA: TGTGCCAGCACGATACCCAGGGGCACCTACAATGAGCAGTTCTTC
J: TRBJ2-1
size: .
V: TRBV6-6
D: .

CDR3: CATSTNRGHYEQYF
DNA: TGTGCCACCTCGACGAACAGGGGACACTACGAGCAGTACTTC
J: TRBJ2-7
size: .
V: TRBV6-6
D: TRBD1

CDR3: CASQQGPPISGNTIYF
DNA: TGCGCCAGCCAACAGGGGCCACCCATTTCTGGAAACACCATATATTTT
J: TRBJ1-3
size: .
V: TRBV5-1
D: TRBD1

CDR3: CAIGGGNQETQYF
DNA: TGTGCAATAGGAGGGGGCAACCAAGAGACCCAGTACTTC
J: TRBJ2-5
size: .
V: TRBV19
D: .